A single T cell receptor (beta chain) is shown here with its context. This sample was taken from a study of OX40 agonist ivuxolimab in advanced cancers. Repertoires were generated with immunoSEQ multiplex PCR, while TCRdb's copy carries only in-frame clones and drops some. In the table there are over 55,000 clones, more than 70% of which are singletons. Deletions cut 9 bases from V and 0 bases from J, with 9 bases between. CDR3 length equals 13 residues. Germline V gene data show CDR1 as MNHNY and CDR2 as SVGAGI (reference sequence). This chain connects TRBV6-6 to TRBJ1-3; no reliable D call. The origin of this receptor is an adult with an advanced solid tumor such as melanoma, head and neck, liver or kidney cancer. Sequenced material: CD4+ or CD8+ T cells sorted from blood, taken in a trial of the OX40 agonist ivuxolimab. This CDR3 is CASLPGSGNTIYF. DNA of the CDR3: TGTGCCAGTCTCCCCGGCTCTGGAAACACCATATATTTT.